The 7 T cell receptor beta chains below all came from one sample that was sequenced in a study of CD8 T cells in ankylosing spondylitis. MiXCR, run by TCRdb on the 5' RACE reads, gives a single entry per CDR3 protein. This sample has 350,000 or so distinct CDR3 sequences; 11% occur once, and the top ten carry more than 7%. The sequencing sample was made of blood, either unsorted or a sorted T cell fraction (not recorded which). These TCRs come from a female donor with ankylosing spondylitis or in good health (not recorded which).

The table lists this clonotype with many counts. V and J are TRBV20-1 and TRBJ1-2, with 9 nucleotides matching TRBD1. The germline V gene encodes CDR1 DFQATT and CDR2 SNEGSKA (reference sequence). V shed 5 bases, J shed 0 bases, and the junction held 7 bases outside the gene matches. The CDR3 covers 15 residues. The CDR3 sequence: CSAFGQGLSNYGYTF. The CDR3 DNA is TGCAGTGCTTTCGGACAGGGGTTGTCTAACTATGGCTACACCTTC.

This clonotype showed up many times. The genes are TRBV7-7 and TRBJ2-2; D may correspond to TRBD1 or TRBD2 (5 bases each). This CDR3 region has 14 residues. Germline assignment: CDR1 SSHAT and CDR2 FNYEAQ (reference sequence). Trimming pared 5 bases from V and 9 bases from J, leaving 16 bases between. The CDR3 coding sequence is TGTGCCAGCAGCCCAGAGGGGACCCGGCGGGAGCTGTTTTTT. This sequence encodes CASSPEGTRRELFF.

This clonotype was seen at least ten times. V gene TRBV29-1 combines with J gene TRBJ2-7; D possibly matches TRBD1 or TRBD2 (6 bases each). CDR1 and CDR2 from the germline V gene are SQVTM and ANQGSEA. This CDR3 region has 13 residues. V lost 6 bases and J lost 3, with 15 bases in between. CDR3 nucleotide sequence: TGCAGCGTCCGGAGGGACACCGGCTACGAGCAGTACTTC. It translates to CSVRRDTGYEQYF.

This clonotype came up many times. The rearrangement uses TRBV20-1 and TRBJ2-5; D not certain. The CDR3 length is 11 residues. Looked up from germline, CDR1 is DFQATT and CDR2 is SNEGSKA (reference sequence). V was clipped by 5 bases and J by 5 bases, with 9 bases between them. CDR3 sequence reads: CSAPIGETQYF. The CDR3 bases are TGCAGTGCTCCCATCGGGGAGACCCAGTACTTC.

In its sample, this clonotype was seen many times. The genes are TRBV20-1 and TRBJ1-6; D gene unclear. Germline CDR1 and CDR2: DFQATT and SNEGSKA (reference sequence). V lost 4 bases and J lost 6, with 13 bases in between. CDR3 size: 14 residues. The CDR3 reads CSATPPKSNSPLHF. The DNA for the CDR3 is TGCAGTGCTACCCCCCCAAAGAGTAATTCACCCCTCCACTTT.

The rearrangement joins TRBV11-2 to TRBJ2-1; 7 bases are shared with TRBD2. The germline V gene has CDR1 SGHAT and CDR2 FQNNGV. CDR3 length equals 15 residues. The trim removed 8 bases at V and 0 bases at J, leaving 7 bases unmatched. In DNA, the CDR3 is TGTGCCAGCGGGAGGGCCTACTCCTCCTACAATGAGCAGTTCTTC. It specifies CASGRAYSSYNEQFF.

The rearrangement joins TRBV4-2 to TRBJ2-1; D may correspond to TRBD1 or TRBD2 (6 bases each). Germline CDR1 reads LGHNA; CDR2 reads YNFKEQ. The CDR3 runs 17 residues. The V end lost 0 bases, the J end lost 2 bases, and 14 bases lay between the germline ends. CDR3 nucleotide sequence: TGTGCCAGCAGCCAAGATTACGGGGGCCCCCCCTACAATGAGCAGTTCTTC. The encoded protein is CASSQDYGGPPYNEQFF.